This TCR beta chain stems from a study of T cell changes during pregnancy in multiple sclerosis. This CDR3 comprises 15 residues. From germline, CDR1 is LNHDA and CDR2 SQIVND (reference sequence). With V trimmed by 5 bases and J by 4 bases, 5 bases remained unmatched. Method: immunoSEQ multiplex PCR; TCRdb's copy keeps in-frame clones and lacks some. The sample gives under 80,000 clones, roughly nine tenths of which show up once; 1.4% is in the top ten. This chain uses TRBV19 with TRBJ2-5; 12 nucleotides align to TRBD2. The sample was peripheral blood, taken in the second trimester of pregnancy. The receptor comes from a female donor with multiple sclerosis, enrolled in a pregnancy study. The CDR3 loop is CASSATSGSGETQYF. The DNA of the CDR3 is TGTGCCAGTAGTGCGACTAGCGGGAGTGGAGAGACCCAGTACTTC.